Listed below are T cell receptor beta chains from one sample, sequenced in a study of T-cell reconstitution after alpha-beta-depleted transplantation in children. TCRdb re-analysed the PCR reads in MiXCR, keeping a single row per CDR3 protein. Of 500,000 or so distinct CDR3 sequences in the sample, approximately 32% were seen once. The specimen was PBMCs from the stem cell graft donor, collected from the stem cell graft. These receptor sequences come from a human donor who donated a stem cell graft to a child with aplastic anemia. Each CDR3 is given with its conserved first and last residue. A D gene is named only where the DNA matches it firmly. A row's size may be missing; if present it is once, few, many or a size class.

d_gene	abundance	v_gene	j_gene	CDR3aa	CDR3nt
TRBD2	.	TRBV5-1	TRBJ2-5	CASSRPSTSGRREETQYF	TGCGCCAGCAGCCGCCCCTCTACTAGCGGGAGAAGGGAAGAGACCCAGTACTTC
.	.	TRBV5-8	TRBJ2-5	CASSLGGVTGETQYF	TGTGCCAGCAGCTTGGGCGGAGTGACCGGAGAGACCCAGTACTTC
.	.	TRBV27	TRBJ1-5	CASSLSVGGQPQHF	TGTGCCAGCAGTTTATCAGTGGGGGGGCAGCCCCAGCATTTT
TRBD2	once	TRBV30	TRBJ2-5	CAWSSLAGVGETQYF	TGTGCCTGGAGTTCTCTAGCGGGAGTGGGAGAGACCCAGTACTTC
.	.	TRBV5-1	TRBJ2-3	CASSLDRTSRTDTQYF	TGCGCCAGCAGCTTGGATCGGACGAGCCGCACAGATACGCAGTATTTT
TRBD1	.	TRBV12-3/TRBV12-4	TRBJ2-1	CASRGTGSSYNEQFF	TGTGCCAGCCGTGGGACAGGATCGTCCTACAATGAGCAGTTCTTC
TRBD2	.	TRBV7-2	TRBJ2-7	CASTNGGGGVYEQYF	TGTGCCAGCACCAACGGGGGGGGCGGCGTTTACGAGCAGTACTTC
TRBD2	few	TRBV4-3	TRBJ2-1	CASSQDHSSGRYNEQFF	TGCGCCAGCAGCCAAGATCATAGTAGCGGGAGATACAATGAGCAGTTCTTC
.	.	TRBV21-1	TRBJ2-3	CASRGGGGRPDTQYF	TGTGCCAGCAGAGGTGGCGGGGGACGCCCAGATACGCAGTATTTT
.	.	TRBV18	TRBJ2-6	CASSIRGRTSSGANVLTF	TGTGCCAGCTCCATCAGAGGACGGACGAGCTCTGGGGCCAACGTCCTGACTTTC
TRBD2	.	TRBV20-1	TRBJ2-3	CSARVGGRGNTQYF	TGCAGTGCTAGAGTGGGCGGGAGGGGAAATACGCAGTATTTT
.	.	TRBV9	TRBJ1-2	CASSVATRGNYGYTF	TGTGCCAGCAGCGTAGCTACTCGGGGGAACTATGGCTACACCTTC
.	.	TRBV10-3	TRBJ2-2	CAISGGQNTGELFF	TGTGCCATCAGTGGGGGACAGAACACCGGGGAGCTGTTTTTT
TRBD1	.	TRBV7-2	TRBJ1-2	CASSRDRGLANYGYTF	TGTGCCAGCAGCCGGGACAGGGGTCTCGCTAACTATGGCTACACCTTC
TRBD2	few	TRBV7-9	TRBJ2-2	CASSPTSGRPNTGELFF	TGTGCCAGCAGCCCTACTAGCGGGAGACCGAACACCGGGGAGCTGTTTTTT
.	.	TRBV30	TRBJ2-3	CAWSVRPRQFTDTQYF	TGTGCCTGGAGTGTACGCCCTCGTCAGTTCACAGATACGCAGTATTTT
.	.	TRBV12-3/TRBV12-4	TRBJ1-1	CASSLRRRANLGKAFF	TGTGCCAGCAGTTTACGTCGCAGGGCAAATTTAGGGAAGGCTTTCTTT
TRBD2	.	TRBV5-1	TRBJ2-3	CASSDLSSGTDTQYF	TGCGCCAGCAGCGACCTGAGTAGCGGGACAGATACGCAGTATTTT
TRBD1	few	TRBV4-3	TRBJ2-5	CASSQEASGGETQYF	TGCGCCAGCAGCCAAGAGGCCTCAGGGGGAGAGACCCAGTACTTC
TRBD1	.	TRBV4-2	TRBJ2-7	CASSQLGQGPHEQYF	TGTGCCAGCAGCCAGCTAGGACAGGGACCTCACGAGCAGTACTTC
TRBD1	.	TRBV20-1	TRBJ2-7	CSARGGRTGVHEQYF	TGCAGTGCTAGAGGCGGTAGGACAGGGGTTCACGAGCAGTACTTC
.	.	TRBV29-1	TRBJ2-6	CSVSPGSGANVLTF	TGCAGCGTGTCCCCAGGGTCTGGGGCCAACGTCCTGACTTTC
TRBD2	many	TRBV6-1	TRBJ2-1	CASTRLAGVLDNEQFF	TGTGCCAGCACAAGACTAGCGGGAGTATTAGACAATGAGCAGTTCTTC
.	.	TRBV7-2	TRBJ1-2	CASSPPNRAGGYTF	TGTGCCAGCAGCCCTCCAAACAGGGCGGGGGGCTACACCTTC
.	.	TRBV5-6	TRBJ2-1	CASSLAAFYNEQFF	TGTGCCAGCAGCTTGGCCGCCTTCTACAATGAGCAGTTCTTC
.	.	TRBV24-1	TRBJ1-2	CATSDPNGVDYGYTF	TGTGCCACCAGTGATCCCAACGGGGTTGACTATGGCTACACCTTC
TRBD1	.	TRBV6-1	TRBJ1-5	CASSPTPLDRVRNQPQHF	TGTGCCAGCAGTCCCACGCCGCTGGACAGGGTGCGCAATCAGCCCCAGCATTTT
.	.	TRBV6-6	TRBJ2-1	CASANYNEQFF	TGTGCCAGCGCAAATTACAATGAGCAGTTCTTC
.	.	TRBV7-8	TRBJ2-2	CASSLALSGGTGELFF	TGTGCCAGCAGCTTAGCGCTGAGTGGGGGCACCGGGGAGCTGTTTTTT
TRBD2	.	TRBV27	TRBJ2-7	CASSSRTREIYEQYF	TGTGCCAGCAGTTCGCGGACTAGAGAAATTTACGAGCAGTACTTC
.	.	TRBV5-1	TRBJ1-2	CASGRPPDYGYTF	TGCGCCAGCGGCCGGCCTCCTGACTATGGCTACACCTTC
.	.	TRBV12-3/TRBV12-4	TRBJ1-2	CASSKDNYGYTF	TGTGCCAGCAGTAAGGATAACTATGGCTACACCTTC
TRBD2	.	TRBV11-2	TRBJ2-2	CAGTTKRSTGELFF	TGTGCCGGGACTACAAAGAGGTCCACCGGGGAGCTGTTTTTT
.	.	TRBV25-1	TRBJ2-3	CASSDQRFTDTQYF	TGTGCCAGCAGTGATCAGCGCTTCACAGATACGCAGTATTTT
.	.	TRBV29-1	TRBJ1-2	CSVDSRQYDGYTF	TGCAGCGTTGATAGCCGACAGTATGATGGCTACACCTTC
.	.	TRBV12-3/TRBV12-4	TRBJ2-1	CASSFVSSTYNEQFF	TGTGCCAGCAGTTTTGTCAGTTCAACCTACAATGAGCAGTTCTTC
.	.	TRBV6-2/TRBV6-3	TRBJ2-1	CASRETGVNEQFF	TGTGCCAGCAGGGAAACAGGAGTAAATGAGCAGTTCTTC
.	.	TRBV5-5	TRBJ1-1	CASSWSPAAGGQGEAFF	TGTGCCAGCAGCTGGTCACCCGCGGCTGGGGGCCAAGGTGAAGCTTTCTTT
.	.	TRBV4-1	TRBJ2-2	CASSLFRQANTGELFF	TGCGCCAGCAGCCTATTTCGGCAGGCTAACACCGGGGAGCTGTTTTTT
.	once	TRBV5-4	TRBJ2-3	CASSLTQTGTDTQYF	TGTGCCAGCAGCTTGACACAAACGGGCACAGATACGCAGTATTTT
TRBD1	.	TRBV6-5	TRBJ2-3	CASSSGGTVEGTDTQYF	TGTGCCAGCAGTTCGGGTGGGACAGTGGAGGGCACAGATACGCAGTATTTT
.	.	TRBV5-1	TRBJ2-1	CASSLFTSGDEQFF	TGCGCCAGCAGCTTGTTCACCTCGGGCGATGAGCAGTTCTTC
.	.	TRBV5-1	TRBJ2-7	CASSWNILSYEQYF	TGCGCCAGCAGCTGGAACATATTATCCTACGAGCAGTACTTC
.	.	TRBV5-1	TRBJ1-1	CASGIINTEAFF	TGCGCTTCCGGGATTATAAACACTGAAGCTTTCTTT
.	few	TRBV28	TRBJ2-4	CASSLGALGIQYF	TGTGCCAGCAGTTTAGGGGCCTTGGGCATTCAGTACTTC
.	few	TRBV5-3	TRBJ2-1	CARSLRETPLWANEQFF	TGTGCCAGAAGCTTACGCGAAACTCCCTTATGGGCCAATGAGCAGTTCTTC
.	.	TRBV6-1	TRBJ1-2	CASTKRDKNYGYTF	TGTGCCAGCACCAAAAGGGACAAGAACTATGGCTACACCTTC
.	once	TRBV9	TRBJ2-5	CASSAAGLFQETQYF	TGTGCCAGCAGCGCCGCTGGACTGTTCCAAGAGACCCAGTACTTC
TRBD1	.	TRBV5-1	TRBJ2-1	CASSLASEQGRQFF	TGCGCCAGCAGCTTGGCCTCAGAACAGGGGCGACAGTTCTTC
.	.	TRBV7-2	TRBJ1-5	CASSFTHVNQPQHF	TGTGCCAGCAGCTTTACGCATGTCAATCAGCCCCAGCATTTT
.	many	TRBV20-1	TRBJ2-7	CSASGAYEQYF	TGCAGTGCTAGCGGGGCCTACGAGCAGTACTTC
.	few	TRBV20-1	TRBJ2-5	CSALGDREETQYF	TGCAGTGCTTTAGGGGACCGAGAAGAGACCCAGTACTTC
.	.	TRBV6-1	TRBJ2-1	CASTSPPTREFF	TGTGCCAGCACTTCCCCTCCGACTAGGGAGTTCTTC
.	.	TRBV5-1	TRBJ2-5	CASSLATVTPQETQYF	TGCGCCAGCAGCTTGGCTACCGTGACACCACAAGAGACCCAGTACTTC
.	medium-sized	TRBV7-6	TRBJ2-2	CASSPRTGVTGELFF	TGTGCCAGCAGCCCCCGGACCGGGGTCACCGGGGAGCTGTTTTTT
TRBD2	few	TRBV29-1	TRBJ2-1	CSVDGISEGLAGAHEQFF	TGCAGCGTTGATGGCATTAGTGAGGGACTAGCGGGAGCACACGAGCAGTTCTTC
.	.	TRBV12-3/TRBV12-4	TRBJ2-7	CASSFQGEGLYEQYF	TGTGCCAGCAGTTTTCAGGGGGAGGGCCTCTACGAGCAGTACTTC
.	few	TRBV21-1	TRBJ1-2	CASSKWGQTYGYTF	TGTGCCAGCAGCAAATGGGGACAGACCTATGGCTACACCTTC
TRBD1	.	TRBV19	TRBJ1-6	CASSTNERTGKLHF	TGTGCCAGTAGTACGAATGAACGGACAGGGAAACTCCACTTT